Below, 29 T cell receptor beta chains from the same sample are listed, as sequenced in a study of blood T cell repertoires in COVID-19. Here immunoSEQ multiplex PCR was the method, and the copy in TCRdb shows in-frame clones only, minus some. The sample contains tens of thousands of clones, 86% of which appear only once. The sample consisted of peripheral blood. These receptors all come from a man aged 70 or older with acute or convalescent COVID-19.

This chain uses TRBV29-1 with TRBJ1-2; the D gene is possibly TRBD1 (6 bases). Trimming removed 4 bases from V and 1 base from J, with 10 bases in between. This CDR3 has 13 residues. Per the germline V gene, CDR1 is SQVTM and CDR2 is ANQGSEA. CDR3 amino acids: CSVGGGVNYGYTF. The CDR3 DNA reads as TGCAGCGTTGGGGGGGGCGTTAACTATGGCTACACCTTC.

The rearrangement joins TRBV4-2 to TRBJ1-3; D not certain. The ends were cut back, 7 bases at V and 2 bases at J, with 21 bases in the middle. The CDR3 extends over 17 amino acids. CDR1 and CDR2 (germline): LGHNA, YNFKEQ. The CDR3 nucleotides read TGTGCCAGCACCCTCAACGCAGGCCCCCTTGCTGGAAACACCATATATTTT. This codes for CASTLNAGPLAGNTIYF.

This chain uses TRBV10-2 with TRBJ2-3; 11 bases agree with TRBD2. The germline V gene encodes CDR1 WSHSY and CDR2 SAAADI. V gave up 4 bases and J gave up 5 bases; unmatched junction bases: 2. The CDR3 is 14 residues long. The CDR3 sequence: CASSGLAGRDTQYF. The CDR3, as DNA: TGCGCCAGCAGTGGACTAGCGGGAAGAGATACGCAGTATTTT.

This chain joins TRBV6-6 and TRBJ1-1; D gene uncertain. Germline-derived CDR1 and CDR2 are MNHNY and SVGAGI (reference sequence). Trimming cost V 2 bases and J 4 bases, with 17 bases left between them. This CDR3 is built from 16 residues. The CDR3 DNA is TGTGCCAGCAGTTACCTAACTTCGGGGTCGGGCACTGAAGCTTTCTTT. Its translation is CASSYLTSGSGTEAFF.

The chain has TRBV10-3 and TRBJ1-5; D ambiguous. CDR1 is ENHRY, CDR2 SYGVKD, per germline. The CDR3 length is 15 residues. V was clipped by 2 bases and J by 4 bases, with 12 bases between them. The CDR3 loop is CAISEREGRNQPQHF. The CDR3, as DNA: TGTGCCATCAGTGAGCGGGAGGGTCGGAATCAGCCCCAGCATTTT.

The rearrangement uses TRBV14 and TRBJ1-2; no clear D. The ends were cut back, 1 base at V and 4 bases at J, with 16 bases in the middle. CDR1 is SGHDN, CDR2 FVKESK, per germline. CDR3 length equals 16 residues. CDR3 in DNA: TGTGCCAGCAGCCAAGGGGCAGCCGATTCTTTCTATGGCTACACCTTC. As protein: CASSQGAADSFYGYTF.

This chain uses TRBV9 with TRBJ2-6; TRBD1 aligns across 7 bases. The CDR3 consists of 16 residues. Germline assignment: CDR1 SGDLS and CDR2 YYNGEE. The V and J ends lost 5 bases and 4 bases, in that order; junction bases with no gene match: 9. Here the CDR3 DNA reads TGTGCCAGCAGTATAGGACAGGAAGCCGGGGCCAACGTCCTGACTTTC. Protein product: CASSIGQEAGANVLTF.

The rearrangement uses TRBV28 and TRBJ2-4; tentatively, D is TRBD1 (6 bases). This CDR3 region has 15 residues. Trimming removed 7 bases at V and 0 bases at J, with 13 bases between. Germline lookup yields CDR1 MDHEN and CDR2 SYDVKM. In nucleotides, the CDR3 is TGTGCCAGCACCCGGACAGCTTTAGCCAAAAACATTCAGTACTTC. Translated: CASTRTALAKNIQYF.

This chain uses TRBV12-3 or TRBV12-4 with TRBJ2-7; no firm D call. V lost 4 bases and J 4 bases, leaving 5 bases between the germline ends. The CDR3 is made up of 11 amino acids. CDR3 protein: CASSSLYEQYF. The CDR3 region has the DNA TGTGCCAGCAGTTCCTTGTACGAGCAGTACTTC.

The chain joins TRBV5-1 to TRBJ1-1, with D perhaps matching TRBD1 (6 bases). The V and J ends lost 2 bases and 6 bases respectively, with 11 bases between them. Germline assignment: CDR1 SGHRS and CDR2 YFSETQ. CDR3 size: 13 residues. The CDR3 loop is CASSFTGSPEAFF. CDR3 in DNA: TGCGCCAGCAGCTTCACAGGGAGCCCTGAAGCTTTCTTT.

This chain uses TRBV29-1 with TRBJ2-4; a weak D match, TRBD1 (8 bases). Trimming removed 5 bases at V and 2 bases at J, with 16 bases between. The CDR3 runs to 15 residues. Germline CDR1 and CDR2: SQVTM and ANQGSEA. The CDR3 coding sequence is TGCAGCGTTAGAGAACAGGGGGGGCCCAAAAACATTCAGTACTTC. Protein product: CSVREQGGPKNIQYF.

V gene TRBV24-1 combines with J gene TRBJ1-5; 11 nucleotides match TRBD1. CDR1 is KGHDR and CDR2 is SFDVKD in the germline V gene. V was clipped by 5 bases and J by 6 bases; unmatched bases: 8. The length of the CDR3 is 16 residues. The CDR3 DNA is TGTGCCACCAGTGCTTCTCCGGGACAGGGGGGTCAGCCCCAGCATTTT. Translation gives CATSASPGQGGQPQHF.

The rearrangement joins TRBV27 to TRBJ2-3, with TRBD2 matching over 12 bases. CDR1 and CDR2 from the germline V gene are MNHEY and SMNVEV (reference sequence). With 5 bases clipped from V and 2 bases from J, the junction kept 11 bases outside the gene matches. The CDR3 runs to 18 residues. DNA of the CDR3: TGTGCCAGCAGTCCACCCGGGGCTAGCGGGAGGGTCACAGATACGCAGTATTTT. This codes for CASSPPGASGRVTDTQYF.

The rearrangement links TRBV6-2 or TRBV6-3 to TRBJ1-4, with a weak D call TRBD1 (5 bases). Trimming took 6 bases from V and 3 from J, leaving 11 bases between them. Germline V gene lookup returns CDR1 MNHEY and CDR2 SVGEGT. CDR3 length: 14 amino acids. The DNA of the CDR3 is TGTGCCAGCAGCCGGGCAGGGCCTAATGAAAAACTGTTTTTT. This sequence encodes CASSRAGPNEKLFF.

The CDR3 nucleotides are TGCGCCAGCAGCCAAGACGAGGGGGCGCACACTGAAGCTTTCTTT. This encodes CASSQDEGAHTEAFF. The chain has TRBV4-1 and TRBJ1-1, with TRBD1 matching 7 bases. The V gene end was trimmed by 0 bases and the J gene end by 3 bases; junction bases not matched to a gene: 4. This CDR3 region has 15 residues. CDR1 MGHRA and CDR2 YSYEKL come from the germline V gene.

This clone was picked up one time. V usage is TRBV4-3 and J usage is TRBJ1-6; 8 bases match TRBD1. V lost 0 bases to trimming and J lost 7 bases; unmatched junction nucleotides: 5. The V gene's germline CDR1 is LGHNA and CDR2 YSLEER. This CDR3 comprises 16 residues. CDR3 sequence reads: CASSQDPTGGNSPLHF. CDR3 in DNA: TGCGCCAGCAGCCAAGACCCCACAGGGGGGAATTCACCCCTCCACTTT.

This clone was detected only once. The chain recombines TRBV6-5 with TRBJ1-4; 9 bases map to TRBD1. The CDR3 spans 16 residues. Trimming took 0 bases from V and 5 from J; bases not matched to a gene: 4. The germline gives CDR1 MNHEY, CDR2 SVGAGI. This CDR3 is CASSYSRTGENEKLFF. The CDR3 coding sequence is TGTGCCAGCAGTTACTCGCGGACAGGGGAAAATGAAAAACTGTTTTTT.

The CDR3 protein is CASRPRQGWGYGYTF. As DNA, the CDR3 is TGTGCCAGCAGACCGAGACAGGGTTGGGGGTATGGCTACACCTTC. This chain uses TRBV6-5 with TRBJ1-2; 7 bases match TRBD1. J lost 5 bases, V lost 6 bases, and 12 bases had no gene match. Germline V gene sequence: CDR1 MNHEY, CDR2 SVGAGI. CDR3 length equals 15 residues.

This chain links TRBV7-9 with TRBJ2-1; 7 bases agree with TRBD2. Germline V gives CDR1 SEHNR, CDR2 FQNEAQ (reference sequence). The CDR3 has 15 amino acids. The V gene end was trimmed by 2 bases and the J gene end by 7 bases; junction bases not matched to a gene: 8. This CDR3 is CASSLYRTRINEQFF. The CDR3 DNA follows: TGTGCCAGCAGCTTATACAGGACTAGGATTAATGAGCAGTTCTTC.

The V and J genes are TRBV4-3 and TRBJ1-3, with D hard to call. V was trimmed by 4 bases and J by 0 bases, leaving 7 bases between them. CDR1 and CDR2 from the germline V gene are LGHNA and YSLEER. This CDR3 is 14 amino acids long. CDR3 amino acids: CASSPHSSGNTIYF. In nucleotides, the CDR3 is TGCGCCAGCAGCCCGCACAGCTCTGGAAACACCATATATTTT.

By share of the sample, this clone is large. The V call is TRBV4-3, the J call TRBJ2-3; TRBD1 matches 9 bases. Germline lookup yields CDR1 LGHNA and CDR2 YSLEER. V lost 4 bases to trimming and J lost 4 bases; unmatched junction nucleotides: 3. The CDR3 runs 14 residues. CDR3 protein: CASSRDRVPDTQYF. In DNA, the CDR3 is TGCGCCAGCAGCCGGGACAGGGTACCAGATACGCAGTATTTT.

CDR3 region: CASTWTGNSPLHF. The CDR3 nucleotides are TGTGCCAGCACCTGGACAGGGAATTCACCCCTCCACTTT. This chain joins TRBV6-5 and TRBJ1-6; the match to TRBD1 covers 8 bases. There are 13 residues in the CDR3. V shed 7 bases and J 7 bases; nucleotides not matched to a gene: 3. Germline-derived CDR1 and CDR2 are MNHEY and SVGAGI.

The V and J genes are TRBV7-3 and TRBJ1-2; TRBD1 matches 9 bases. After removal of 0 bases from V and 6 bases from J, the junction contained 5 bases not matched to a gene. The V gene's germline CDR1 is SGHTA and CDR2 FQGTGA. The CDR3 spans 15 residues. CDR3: CASSLTPTGGNGYTF. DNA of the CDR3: TGTGCCAGCAGCTTAACGCCCACAGGGGGCAATGGCTACACCTTC.

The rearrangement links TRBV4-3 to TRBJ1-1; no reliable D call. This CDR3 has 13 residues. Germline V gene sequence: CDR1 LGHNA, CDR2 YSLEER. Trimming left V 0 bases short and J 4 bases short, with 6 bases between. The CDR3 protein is CASSQDPSTEAFF. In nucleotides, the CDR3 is TGCGCCAGCAGCCAAGATCCTAGCACTGAAGCTTTCTTT.

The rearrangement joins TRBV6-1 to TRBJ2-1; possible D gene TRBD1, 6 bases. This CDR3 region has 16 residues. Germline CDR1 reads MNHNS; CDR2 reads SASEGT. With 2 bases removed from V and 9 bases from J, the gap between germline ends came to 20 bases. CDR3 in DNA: TGTGCCAGCAGTGAATTGGGGGCACGGATTGCGGGTGAGCAGTTCTTC. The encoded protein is CASSELGARIAGEQFF.

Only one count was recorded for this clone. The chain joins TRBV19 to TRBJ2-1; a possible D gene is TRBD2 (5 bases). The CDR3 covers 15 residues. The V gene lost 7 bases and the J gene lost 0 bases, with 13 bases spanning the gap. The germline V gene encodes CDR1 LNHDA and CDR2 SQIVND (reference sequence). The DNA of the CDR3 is TGTGCCAGTACCAAAGGTGGGAGCTCCTACAATGAGCAGTTCTTC. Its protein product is CASTKGGSSYNEQFF.

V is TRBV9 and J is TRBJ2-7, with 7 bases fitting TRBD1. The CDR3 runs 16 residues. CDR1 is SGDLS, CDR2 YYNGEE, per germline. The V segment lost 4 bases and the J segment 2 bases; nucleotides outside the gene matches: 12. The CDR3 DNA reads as TGTGCCAGCAGCTACTCACAGACAGGGACACCCTACGAGCAGTACTTC. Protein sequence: CASSYSQTGTPYEQYF.

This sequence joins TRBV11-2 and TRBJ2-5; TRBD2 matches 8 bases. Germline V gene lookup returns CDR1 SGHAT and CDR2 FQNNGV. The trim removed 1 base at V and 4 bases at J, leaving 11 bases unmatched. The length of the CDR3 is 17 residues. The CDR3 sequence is CASSLGLAGGMRETQYF. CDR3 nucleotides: TGTGCCAGCAGCTTAGGGTTGGCGGGGGGAATGCGAGAGACCCAGTACTTC.

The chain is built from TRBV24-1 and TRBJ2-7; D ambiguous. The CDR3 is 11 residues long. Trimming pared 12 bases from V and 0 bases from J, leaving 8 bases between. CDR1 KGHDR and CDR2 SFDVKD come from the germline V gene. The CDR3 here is CAVNSSYEQYV. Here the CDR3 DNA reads TGTGCCGTAAACTCCTCCTACGAGCAGTACGTC.